The 26 T cell receptor delta chains in this list originate from one sample, sequenced in a study of gamma-delta chains in newborns, infants, children. TCRdb re-processed the reads using CATT. The table shows about 4,500 delta-chain clones, with approximately 4.7% occurring only once. The sample taken for sequencing was blood. These receptors were taken from a child who was a newborn, infant or young child, either healthy, febrile or measles-vaccinated (not recorded which).

This clone occurred a few times. Since a much larger clone is just one base distant, this may be a read error. The V gene is TRDV2, the J gene TRDJ3; D is possibly TRDD3 (6 bases). Germline matching of the DNA provided the J gene here, since TCRdb leaves it blank. CDR3 length: 18 amino acids. The germline gives CDR1 GEAIGNYY, CDR2 EKD. The germline V and J ends were trimmed by 1 base and 0 bases, with 12 bases remaining between them. CDR3 coding DNA: TGTGCCTGTGACACGTACGGGGGGAGCTCCTGGGACACCCGACAGATGTTTTTC. Residues: CACDTYGGSSWDTRQMFF.

The genes are TRDV2 and TRDJ2, with 13 positions matching TRDD3. CDR1 is GEAIGNYY and CDR2 is EKD in the germline V gene. Trimming cost V 3 bases and J 0 bases; bases outside gene matches: 6. This CDR3 has 18 amino acids. As DNA, the CDR3 is TGTGCCTGTGACGGACTGGGGGATACGGGAGCTTTGACAGCACAACTCTTCTTT. It codes for CACDGLGDTGALTAQLFF.

This clone qualifies as large (0.1 to 1%). J is TRDJ3 and V is TRDV2; D is perhaps TRDD3 (5 bases). With 0 bases removed from V and 2 bases from J, the gap between germline ends came to 13 bases. Germline V lookup: CDR1 GEAIGNYY, CDR2 EKD. The CDR3 has 18 amino acids. CDR3: CACDTVEGAAWDTRQMFF. DNA for the CDR3: TGTGCCTGTGACACCGTGGAGGGGGCCGCCTGGGACACCCGACAGATGTTTTTC.

No V gene call is available, although the J gene is TRDJ3; TRDD3, as called in the table, went unchecked against the DNA. CDR3 length: 20 amino acids. The DNA for the CDR3 is TGTGCCTGTGACCTCGTACTGGGGGATCAGAGCTCCTGGGACACCCGACAGATGTTTTTC. The encoded protein is CACDLVLGDQSSWDTRQMFF.

By share, this clone ranks as medium-sized. V and J are TRDV2 and TRDJ1; the match to TRDD3 covers 11 bases. Looked up from germline, CDR1 is GEAIGNYY and CDR2 is EKD. V dropped 0 bases and J dropped 1; count of bases not matched to a gene: 0. The CDR3 has 15 residues. CDR3 loop: CACDTWGIRTDKLIF. In DNA form, the CDR3 reads TGTGCCTGTGACACCTGGGGGATACGCACCGATAAACTCATCTTT.

The genes are TRDV2 and TRDJ2; 11 bases fit TRDD3. The junction had 5 bases not matched to a gene; V was cut back by 3 bases and J by 0 bases. Germline CDR1 and CDR2: GEAIGNYY and EKD. This CDR3 is built from 17 residues. DNA of the CDR3: TGTGCCTGTGACTTCCTACTGGGGGATACTTTGACAGCACAACTCTTCTTT. It translates to CACDFLLGDTLTAQLFF.

This clone is medium-sized (0.01 to 0.1%) within its sample. The chain uses TRAV29/DV5 and TRDJ1; tentatively, D is TRDD3 (8 bases). The V and J ends lost 2 bases and 10 bases respectively, with 30 bases between them. This CDR3 contains 17 residues. In germline, CDR1 is NSMFDY, CDR2 ISSIKDK. The CDR3: CAASDLIPTGGISGLIF. CDR3 bases: TGTGCAGCAAGTGATCTTATTCCTACGGGGGGGATAAGTGGACTCATCTTT.

This chain connects TRDV2 to TRDJ3; D gene ambiguous. With 0 bases removed from V and 0 bases from J, the gap between germline ends came to 14 bases. This CDR3 comprises 19 residues. Looked up from germline, CDR1 is GEAIGNYY and CDR2 is EKD. CDR3 amino acids: CACDTVWWDSSWDTRQMFF. The CDR3 DNA reads as TGTGCCTGTGACACCGTCTGGTGGGACAGCTCCTGGGACACCCGACAGATGTTTTTC.

In the case of this clone: This may stem from a read error, because a much larger clone lies one nucleotide away. Other DNA sequences in the same sample also yield this CDR3. The genes are TRDV2 and TRDJ3, with 12 bases that match TRDD3. The junction had 5 bases not matched to a gene; V was cut back by 0 bases and J by 0 bases. This CDR3 is 20 amino acids long. The germline gives CDR1 GEAIGNYY, CDR2 EKD. The CDR3 here is CACDTVLGDTSSWDTRQMFF. CDR3 in DNA: TGTGCCTGTGACACCGTACTGGGGGATACCAGCTCCTGGGACACCCGACAGATGTTTTTC.

This clone was observed a handful of times. The chain combines TRAV29/DV5 with TRDJ1; 13 nucleotides agree with TRDD3. Germline trimming cut 1 base from V and 3 bases from J; bases unmatched to any gene: 18. The length of the CDR3 is 20 residues. Germline CDR1 NSMFDY, CDR2 ISSIKDK. The CDR3 sequence: CAASLASYEVTGGYADKLIF. DNA of the CDR3: TGTGCAGCAAGCTTAGCTTCCTACGAAGTCACTGGGGGATACGCCGATAAACTCATCTTT.

This clone was recorded a few times. This sequence joins TRAV29/DV5 and TRDJ1; 13 nucleotides match TRDD3. CDR1 and CDR2 (germline): NSMFDY, ISSIKDK. This CDR3 contains 20 residues. V lost 1 base and J lost 3; bases outside the gene matches: 18. The CDR3 spells CAASLDSYEVTGGYADKLIF. The CDR3 nucleotides are TGTGCAGCAAGCTTAGATTCCTACGAAGTCACTGGGGGATACGCCGATAAACTCATCTTT.

This clone was detected a few times. The chain uses TRDV2 and TRDJ3; 11 positions match TRDD3. V lost 1 base to trimming and J lost 0 bases; unmatched junction nucleotides: 4. Germline-derived CDR1 and CDR2 are GEAIGNYY and EKD. The CDR3 sequence is 19 residues long. This chain's CDR3 is CACDTGGYASSWDTRQMFF. The CDR3 region has the DNA TGTGCCTGTGACACTGGGGGATACGCCAGCTCCTGGGACACCCGACAGATGTTTTTC.

By proportion, this clone is medium-sized. The V gene is TRDV2, the J gene TRDJ3; weak D call: TRDD3 (5 bases). CDR3 length: 18 residues. Trimming stripped 0 bases from V and 1 base from J, with 12 bases between. CDR1 and CDR2 from the germline V gene are GEAIGNYY and EKD. The CDR3 region has the DNA TGTGCCTGTGACACCGTGGGGAACCGTTCCTGGGACACCCGACAGATGTTTTTC. Translation: CACDTVGNRSWDTRQMFF.

Of note for this clone: A clone one base away is much larger, so this may be a read error. For the CDR3, the DNA is TGTGCCTGTGACAATACTGGGGGATCCTGGGGCACCCGACAGATGTTTTTC. This codes for CACDNTGGSWGTRQMFF. This chain uses TRDV2 with TRDJ3, with TRDD3 matching 10 bases. The CDR3 loop spans 17 amino acids. Germline V gene lookup returns CDR1 GEAIGNYY and CDR2 EKD.

The chain combines TRAV29/DV5 with TRDJ1, with D perhaps assigned TRDD2 or TRDD3 (5 bases each). The CDR3 contains 17 residues. The germline V and J ends were trimmed by 2 bases and 0 bases, with 20 bases remaining between them. Per the germline V gene, CDR1 is NSMFDY and CDR2 is ISSIKDK. This CDR3 reads CAARVPHARGYTDKLIF. CDR3 nucleotide sequence: TGTGCAGCAAGAGTTCCTCACGCAAGGGGGTACACCGATAAACTCATCTTT.

The rearrangement joins TRAV29/DV5 to TRDJ1; 7 positions match TRDD3. This CDR3 has 19 amino acids. In germline, CDR1 is NSMFDY, CDR2 ISSIKDK. J was trimmed by 1 base and V by 0 bases; bases with no gene match: 18. The CDR3, as DNA: TGTGCAGCAAGCGAAGGAAAAGCCTGGGGGGAATTCGGCACCGATAAACTCATCTTT. Translated, it gives CAASEGKAWGEFGTDKLIF.

The J gene is TRDJ3, the V gene TRDV2; 13 bases are a match to TRDD3. Germline CDR1 is GEAIGNYY and CDR2 is EKD. The CDR3 extends over 18 amino acids. With V trimmed by 3 bases and J by 3 bases, 4 bases remained unmatched. The chain's CDR3 is CACDVLGDTLWDTRQMFF. The DNA for the CDR3 is TGTGCCTGTGACGTACTGGGGGATACGCTCTGGGACACCCGACAGATGTTTTTC.

By sample share, this clone is medium-sized. V and J are TRDV2 and TRDJ3; 10 bases align to TRDD3. V lost 2 bases to trimming and J lost 0 bases; unmatched junction nucleotides: 9. Germline CDR1 is GEAIGNYY and CDR2 is EKD. This CDR3 is 20 amino acids long. The CDR3 region is CACDKPGDTLFSWDTRQMFF. DNA for the CDR3: TGTGCCTGTGACAAACCGGGGGATACGCTTTTCTCCTGGGACACCCGACAGATGTTTTTC.

As concerns this clone: A read error is possible here, since a much larger clone lies one base away. V and J are TRDV2 and TRDJ3; 11 bases agree with TRDD3. Germline CDR1 reads GEAIGNYY; CDR2 reads EKD. The CDR3 covers 18 residues. CDR3 sequence: CARDKILGDTWDTRQMFF. The CDR3 DNA reads TGTGCCCGTGACAAAATACTGGGGGATACCTGGGACACCCGACAGATGTTTTTC.

Notes on this clone: Other DNA sequences in the same sample also yield this CDR3. V is TRDV1 and J is TRDJ1; 10 nucleotides match TRDD3. V was clipped by 1 base and J by 0 bases; unmatched bases: 17. CDR3 length equals 21 residues. Germline CDR1 and CDR2: TSWWSYY and QGS. The CDR3 bases are TGTGCTCTTGGGGAACGGAGTTCTTCCTCTTACTGGGGGATGCACACCGATAAACTCATCTTT. This codes for CALGERSSSSYWGMHTDKLIF.

This clone was seen only a few times. The chain combines TRDV2 with TRDJ2, with TRDD3 matching 9 bases. V gave up 0 bases and J gave up 0 bases; unmatched junction bases: 13. CDR3 size: 20 residues. Germline CDR1 GEAIGNYY, CDR2 EKD. The chain's CDR3 is CACDTVPTGLGDTLTAQLFF. The CDR3 nucleotides read TGTGCCTGTGACACCGTTCCTACCGGCTTGGGGGATACTTTGACAGCACAACTCTTCTTT.

In its sample, this clone was seen a few times. V and J are TRDV2 and TRDJ3, with 8 bases identical to TRDD3. CDR1 GEAIGNYY and CDR2 EKD come from the germline V gene. The CDR3 sequence is 20 residues long. V shed 0 bases and J 0 bases; nucleotides not matched to a gene: 9. CDR3 nucleotide sequence: TGTGCCTGTGACACCGTCAGCTGGGGGACGAGCTCCTGGGACACCCGACAGATGTTTTTC. This sequence encodes CACDTVSWGTSSWDTRQMFF.

A remark on this clone: A far bigger clonotype differs at one base, so this is likely a read error. The chain is built from TRDV2 and TRDJ1; TRDD3 agrees at 10 bases. The CDR3 has 14 amino acids. The germline V gene encodes CDR1 GEAIGNYY and CDR2 EKD. V lost 5 bases to trimming and J lost 2 bases; unmatched junction nucleotides: 4. CDR3 in amino acids: CACGILGDTDKLIF. The CDR3 DNA sequence: TGTGCCTGTGGCATACTGGGGGATACCGATAAACTCATCTTT.

This chain joins TRDV3 and TRDJ2; D ambiguous. This CDR3 is built from 13 residues. Germline CDR1 is TVYSNPD and CDR2 is GDNSRS (reference sequence). V lost 1 base and J 0 bases, leaving 6 bases between the germline ends. The CDR3 loop reads CAFTASLTAQLFF. In DNA form, the CDR3 reads TGTGCCTTTACTGCCTCTTTGACAGCACAACTCTTCTTT. The whole variable domain, remainder taken from reference TRDV3 and TRDJ2, is CDKVTQSSPDQTVASGSEVVLLCTYDTVYSNPDLFWYRIRPDYSFQFVFYGDNSRSEGADFTQGRFSVKHILTQKAFHLVISPVRTEDSATYYCAFTASLTAQLFFGKGTQLIVEP.

This clone was seen a handful of times. A much larger clonotype is one base distant, so this may be a read error. The chain couples TRDV2 to TRDJ2; 8 bases are shared with TRDD3. V shed 2 bases and J 3 bases; nucleotides not matched to a gene: 4. The CDR3 covers 15 residues. Germline-derived CDR1 and CDR2 are GEAIGNYY and EKD. The CDR3 DNA is TGTGCCTGTGACATACTGGGGGGTATGACAGCACAACTCTTCTTT. As protein: CACDILGGMTAQLFF.

Points on this clone: At one end, the junction sequence differs from germline, possibly due to a read error. The chain uses TRDV2 and TRDJ1, with 9 bases that match TRDD3. Germline CDR1 reads GEAIGNYY; CDR2 reads EKD. This CDR3 has 17 amino acids. CDR3 amino acids: CACDTVLGDPYTDKLTF. In DNA, the CDR3 is TGTGCCTGTGACACCGTACTGGGGGACCCCTACACCGATAAACTCACCTTT.